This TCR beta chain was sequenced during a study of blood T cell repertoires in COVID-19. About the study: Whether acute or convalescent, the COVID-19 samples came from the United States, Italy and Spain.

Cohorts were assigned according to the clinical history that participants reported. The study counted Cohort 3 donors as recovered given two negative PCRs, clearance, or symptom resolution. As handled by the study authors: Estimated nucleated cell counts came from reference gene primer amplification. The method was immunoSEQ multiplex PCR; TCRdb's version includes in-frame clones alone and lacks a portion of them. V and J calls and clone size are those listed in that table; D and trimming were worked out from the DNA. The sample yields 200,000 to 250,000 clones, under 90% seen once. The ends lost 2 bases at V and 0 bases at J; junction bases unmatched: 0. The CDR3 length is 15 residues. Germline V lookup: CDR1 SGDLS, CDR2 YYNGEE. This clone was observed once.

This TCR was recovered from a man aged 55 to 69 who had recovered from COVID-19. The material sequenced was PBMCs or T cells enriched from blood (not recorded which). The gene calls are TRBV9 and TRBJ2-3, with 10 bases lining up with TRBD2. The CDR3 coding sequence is TGTGCCAGCAGCGTGACTAGCGGGAGCACAGATACGCAGTATTTT. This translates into CASSVTSGSTDTQYF.